These 19 T cell receptor beta chains originate from one sample sequenced in a study of identical twins. TCRdb re-derived calls from the 5' RACE reads in MiXCR, one entry per CDR3 protein. The profile covers about 730,000 distinct CDR3 sequences, with roughly 20% appearing a single time and roughly 4% taken by the ten largest. The data were also submitted as part of a second study, on T cells expressing NK-cell markers.

The sample taken for sequencing was PBMCs. All receptors come from a woman between 18 and 29 years old in good health.

This clonotype was observed a handful of times. The chain combines TRBV5-1 with TRBJ2-7, with a possible D match to TRBD1 (6 bases). The germline V gene has CDR1 SGHRS and CDR2 YFSETQ. V lost 0 bases, J lost 2 bases, and 12 bases lay in between. The CDR3 is made up of 15 amino acids. In DNA, the CDR3 is TGCGCCAGCAGCTTGGGGGTAGGGGGAGCCTACGAGCAGTACTTC. Its translation: CASSLGVGGAYEQYF.

This clonotype was picked up many times. The rearrangement uses TRBV27 and TRBJ2-1, with TRBD2 as a possible D gene (6 bases). Trimming removed 0 bases from V and 8 bases from J, with 8 bases in between. Germline CDR1 is MNHEY and CDR2 is SMNVEV (reference sequence). The CDR3 length is 13 residues. CDR3 DNA: TGTGCCAGCAGTTTATCCCGACTAGATGAGCAGTTCTTC. It translates to CASSLSRLDEQFF.

Only a few counts were recorded for this clonotype. The chain uses TRBV29-1 and TRBJ2-7; 9 bases fit TRBD1. Germline values: CDR1 SQVTM, CDR2 ANQGSEA. The trim removed 5 bases at V and 2 bases at J, leaving 7 bases unmatched. The CDR3 is 14 amino acids. The CDR3 region is CSVNTGTGPYEQYF. The CDR3, as DNA: TGCAGCGTTAACACCGGGACAGGGCCCTACGAGCAGTACTTC.

This clonotype was counted only a few times. The J gene is TRBJ2-7, the V gene TRBV5-6; 12 bases are shared with TRBD1. This CDR3 is built from 15 residues. Germline-derived CDR1 and CDR2 are SGHDT and YYEEEE. V was pared by 8 bases and J by 6 bases, with 12 bases of the junction left unmatched. CDR3 DNA sequence: TGTGCCAGTCATGGCGAAGGGACAGGGGGCTCCGAGCAGTACTTC. Translating it yields CASHGEGTGGSEQYF.

Many counts were recorded for this clonotype. The chain carries TRBV4-3 and TRBJ1-6; tentatively, D is TRBD1 (5 bases). Germline CDR1 is LGHNA and CDR2 is YSLEER. The CDR3 is 12 amino acids. Trimming removed 1 base at V and 14 bases at J, with 9 bases between. The CDR3 loop is CASSQGVGALHF. The CDR3 DNA is TGCGCCAGCAGCCAAGGTGTGGGGGCCCTCCACTTT.

This clonotype was found a few times. The chain recombines TRBV7-8 with TRBJ1-5, with 11 bases lining up with TRBD1. CDR3 length: 15 amino acids. Germline trimming cut 5 bases from V and 4 bases from J; bases unmatched to any gene: 4. Germline lookup yields CDR1 SGHVS and CDR2 FQNEAQ. CDR3 protein: CASSIGTGGNQPQHF. CDR3 nucleotides: TGTGCCAGCAGCATCGGGACAGGGGGAAATCAGCCCCAGCATTTT.

This chain uses TRBV7-9 with TRBJ2-4; D call uncertain. The length of the CDR3 is 14 residues. From germline, CDR1 is SEHNR and CDR2 FQNEAQ (reference sequence). V was pared by 5 bases and J by 5 bases, with 13 bases between. The CDR3 protein is CASSIADRENIQYF. CDR3 nucleotide sequence: TGTGCCAGCAGCATCGCGGACCGAGAAAACATTCAGTACTTC.

The chain has TRBV7-6 and TRBJ1-1; D not resolved. CDR1 and CDR2 (germline): SGHVS, FNYEAQ. Trimming shortened V by 5 bases and J by 0 bases, and 13 bases separated the two germline ends. This CDR3 is built from 15 residues. CDR3 in amino acids: CASSRGKIMNTEAFF. Here the CDR3 DNA reads TGTGCCAGCAGCCGAGGAAAGATAATGAACACTGAAGCTTTCTTT.

Only a few counts were recorded for this clonotype. The V gene is TRBV4-2, the J gene TRBJ2-7; no clear D gene. This CDR3 spans 13 amino acids. The germline gives CDR1 LGHNA, CDR2 YNFKEQ. V was clipped by 2 bases and J by 12 bases, with 17 bases between them. DNA for the CDR3: TGTGCCAGCAGCCAACAGTCCCCGGATTCTCTGTACTTC. This encodes CASSQQSPDSLYF.

This clonotype was counted between two and nine times. The V call is TRBV9, the J call TRBJ1-5, with D unclear. The CDR3 loop spans 15 amino acids. CDR1 and CDR2 from the germline V gene are SGDLS and YYNGEE. V lost 2 bases, J lost 0 bases, and 9 bases lay in between. The CDR3 protein is CASSVTGYSNQPQHF. CDR3 DNA sequence: TGTGCCAGCAGCGTTACCGGCTATAGCAATCAGCCCCAGCATTTT.

In this sample, this clonotype turned up many times. This chain connects TRBV27 to TRBJ2-3; D remains ambiguous. In germline, CDR1 is MNHEY, CDR2 SMNVEV (reference sequence). The V gene lost 5 bases and the J gene lost 2 bases, with 11 bases spanning the gap. The CDR3 has 14 amino acids. The CDR3 nucleotides are TGTGCCAGCAGTGTCGGACGATCCACAGATACGCAGTATTTT. Amino acids: CASSVGRSTDTQYF.

This clonotype was detected only once. The V gene is TRBV18, the J gene TRBJ1-5, with D maybe TRBD1 (5 bases). Germline V gene lookup returns CDR1 KGHSH and CDR2 LQKENI. The length of the CDR3 is 13 residues. Between the trimmed V and J ends, which lost 6 bases and 6 bases, there was a span of 12 bases. The CDR3: CASSAGRGQPQHF. The CDR3 DNA reads TGTGCCAGCTCCGCGGGGAGGGGTCAGCCCCAGCATTTT.

This clonotype was detected a few times. The chain employs TRBV20-1 and TRBJ2-7; no reliable D call. Trimming shortened V by 2 bases and J by 1 base, and 15 bases separated the two germline ends. This CDR3 has 15 residues. The germline V gene encodes CDR1 DFQATT and CDR2 SNEGSKA (reference sequence). This CDR3 reads CSARSNHQVSYEQYF. Here the CDR3 DNA reads TGCAGTGCTAGATCAAACCATCAGGTATCCTACGAGCAGTACTTC.

The rearrangement joins TRBV11-2 to TRBJ2-5; 7 bases line up with TRBD1. The CDR3 length is 15 residues. Germline CDR1 reads SGHAT; CDR2 reads FQNNGV. J was trimmed by 0 bases and V by 3 bases; bases with no gene match: 4. The CDR3 nucleotides read TGTGCCAGCAGCTTGGGGACAGTCCACCAAGAGACCCAGTACTTC. Amino acid sequence: CASSLGTVHQETQYF.

This clonotype was seen a few times. The CDR3 DNA reads as TGTGCCAGCTGCTGGTCTAGCGGGAGCTACAATGAGCAGTTCTTC. This gives the protein CASCWSSGSYNEQFF. The chain employs TRBV6-1 and TRBJ2-1, with TRBD2 matching over 10 bases. V lost 8 bases to trimming and J lost 3 bases; unmatched junction nucleotides: 7. CDR1 is MNHNS, CDR2 SASEGT, per germline. CDR3 length equals 15 residues.

A few counts support this clonotype. The DNA for the CDR3 is TGTGCCATCAGTGAGTCTGAAAGCGGGAGGGGTGAGACCCAGTACTTC. It yields the protein CAISESESGRGETQYF. The rearrangement joins TRBV10-3 to TRBJ2-5, with 10 positions matching TRBD2. V lost 0 bases, J lost 5 bases, and 6 bases stayed unmatched. This CDR3 is 16 amino acids long. CDR1 is ENHRY and CDR2 is SYGVKD in the germline V gene.

The rearrangement joins TRBV12-3 or TRBV12-4 to TRBJ1-1; D gene uncertain. The CDR3 runs to 13 residues. V lost 3 bases and J 3 bases, leaving 8 bases between the germline ends. The CDR3 sequence: CASSFWQDTEAFF. The CDR3 DNA follows: TGTGCCAGCAGTTTTTGGCAGGACACTGAAGCTTTCTTT.

This clonotype was found a few times. The chain recombines TRBV9 with TRBJ2-3; D is undetermined. The CDR3 loop spans 15 amino acids. From germline, CDR1 is SGDLS and CDR2 YYNGEE. Trimming removed 0 bases from V and 2 bases from J, with 10 bases in between. The DNA of the CDR3 is TGTGCCAGCAGCGTAGCTACTTACTTCACAGATACGCAGTATTTT. Translating gives CASSVATYFTDTQYF. The entire variable domain, with the rest obtained from reference TRBV9 and TRBJ2-3, is as follows: DSGVTQTPKHLITATGQRVTLRCSPRSGDLSVYWYQQSLDQGLQFLIQYYNGEERAKGNILERFSAQQFPDLHSELNLSSLELGDSALYFCASSVATYFTDTQYFGPGTRLTVL.

This clonotype was observed many times. The chain recombines TRBV6-1 with TRBJ1-2; D unclear. Per the germline V gene, CDR1 is MNHNS and CDR2 is SASEGT. V was shortened by 7 bases and J by 1 base, with 13 bases between the two germline ends. CDR3 length: 14 residues. CDR3 DNA sequence: TGTGCCAGCAAAGAACAAGCCCTTAACTATGGCTACACCTTC. Translation: CASKEQALNYGYTF.